This TCR beta chain was retrieved from a study of T cell clonality in common variable immunodeficiency. Study conclusions and caveats: Shared TCRbeta clones were fewer between CVID subjects than controls. Fewer deletions and N-nucleotide insertions were reportedly seen in common variable immunodeficiency TCR beta sequences.

Clones were sequenced by immunoSEQ multiplex PCR, and TCRdb holds only the in-frame ones, with some missing. Found here are some 30,000 clones, no singletons; the ten largest cover around 4.5%. Germline V lookup: CDR1 DFQATT, CDR2 SNEGSKA (reference sequence). There are 18 residues in the CDR3. Patients and controls were mostly of Caucasian heritage. Donors gave 5 to 8 ml heparinized peripheral whole blood. This clone came up many times. Antigen specificity is unknown. Mismatch with germline at one junction end may stem from a read error. From the germline J gene comes the end of the CDR3, since the read stops 3 residues before it. Other DNA sequences in this specimen translate into the identical CDR3.

This TCR was recovered from a person aged 18 to 70 in good health. Input material: peripheral blood mononuclear cells. The chain links TRBV20-1 to TRBJ1-3; TRBD1 might be the D (5 bases). The covered CDR3 bases are TGCAGTGCTAGACCGTCGCGGTGGACACGGAGTGACGGAAACACG. It translates to CSARPSRWTRSDGNT. The whole CDR3 is CSARPSRWTRSDGNTIYF.